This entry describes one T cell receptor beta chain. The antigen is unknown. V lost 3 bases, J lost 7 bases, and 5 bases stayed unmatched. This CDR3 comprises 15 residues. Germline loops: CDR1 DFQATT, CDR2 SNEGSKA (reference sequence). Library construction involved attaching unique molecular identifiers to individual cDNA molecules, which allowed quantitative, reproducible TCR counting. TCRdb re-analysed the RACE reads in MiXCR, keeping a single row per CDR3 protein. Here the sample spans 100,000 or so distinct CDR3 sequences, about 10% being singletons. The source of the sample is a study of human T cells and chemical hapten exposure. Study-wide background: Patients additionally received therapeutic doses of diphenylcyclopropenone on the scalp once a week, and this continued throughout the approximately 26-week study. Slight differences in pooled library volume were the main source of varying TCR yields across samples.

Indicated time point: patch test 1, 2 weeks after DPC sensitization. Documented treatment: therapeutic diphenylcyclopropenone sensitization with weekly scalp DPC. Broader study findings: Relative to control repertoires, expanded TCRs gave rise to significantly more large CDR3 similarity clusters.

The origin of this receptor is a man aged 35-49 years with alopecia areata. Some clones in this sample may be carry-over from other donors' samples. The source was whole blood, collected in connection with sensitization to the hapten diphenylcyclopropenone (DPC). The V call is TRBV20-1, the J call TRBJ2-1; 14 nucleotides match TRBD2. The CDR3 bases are TGCAGTGCTAGGGGGACTAGCGGGAGTTGTAATGAGCAGTTCTTC. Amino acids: CSARGTSGSCNEQFF.